Listed below are T cell receptor beta chains from one sample, sequenced in a study of T cell responses to AZD1222 COVID-19 vaccine. Sequencing was performed with immunoSEQ multiplex PCR; in TCRdb, only in-frame clones are kept and a portion is missing. The repertoire has 140,000 to 150,000 clones, just under 95% of them found once; the top ten carry approximately 1.5%. The sequencing here drew on peripheral blood, taken on day 0 of AZD1222 vaccination. The receptors originated from an adult in good health. The CDR3 runs from the conserved cysteine through the conserved F or W. Fields, in order: V gene, D gene, clone size, J gene, CDR3 protein, CDR3 DNA. D genes are given only for firm matches. Rows give clone size only sometimes, using once, few, many, or a class for an expanded clone.

V: TRBV5-1
D: NA
size: NA
J: TRBJ2-5
CDR3: CASSPLTVTQETQYF
DNA: TGCGCCAGCAGCCCACTGACAGTCACCCAAGAGACCCAGTACTTC

V: TRBV5-4
D: TRBD1
size: NA
J: TRBJ2-5
CDR3: CASSSAQGSGETQYF
DNA: TGTGCCAGCAGCTCCGCACAGGGGAGCGGAGAGACCCAGTACTTC

V: TRBV2
D: NA
size: NA
J: TRBJ2-2
CDR3: CASISGRWAGELFF
DNA: TGTGCCAGCATTTCGGGGCGGTGGGCCGGGGAGCTGTTTTTT

V: TRBV6-5
D: TRBD1
size: NA
J: TRBJ1-1
CDR3: CASTQGADTEAFF
DNA: TGTGCCAGCACCCAGGGGGCGGACACTGAAGCTTTCTTT

V: TRBV5-4
D: TRBD2
size: NA
J: TRBJ2-5
CDR3: CASSSLAGGPRETQYF
DNA: TGTGCCAGCAGCTCCTTAGCGGGAGGGCCGAGGGAGACCCAGTACTTC

V: TRBV21-1
D: NA
size: NA
J: TRBJ2-1
CDR3: CASTIISSGRATYNEQFF
DNA: TGTGCCAGCACCATAATATCTAGCGGGAGAGCGACCTACAATGAGCAGTTCTTC

V: TRBV5-4
D: NA
size: NA
J: TRBJ1-5
CDR3: CASSLDGNQPQHF
DNA: TGTGCCAGCAGCTTGGACGGTAATCAGCCCCAGCATTTT

V: TRBV6-5
D: TRBD1
size: NA
J: TRBJ1-1
CDR3: CASSQTGVGTEAFF
DNA: TGTGCCAGCAGTCAGACAGGGGTAGGGACTGAAGCTTTCTTT

V: TRBV28
D: NA
size: NA
J: TRBJ1-1
CDR3: CASRGWTEAFF
DNA: TGTGCCAGCAGAGGGTGGACTGAAGCTTTCTTT

V: TRBV4-1
D: TRBD1
size: NA
J: TRBJ1-6
CDR3: CASSQEGVGQGRSPLHF
DNA: TGCGCCAGCAGCCAAGAAGGGGTGGGACAGGGACGATCACCCCTCCACTTT

V: TRBV20-1
D: NA
size: NA
J: TRBJ1-1
CDR3: CSASWGEYTEAFF
DNA: TGCAGTGCTAGTTGGGGGGAATACACTGAAGCTTTCTTT

V: TRBV19
D: NA
size: few
J: TRBJ1-5
CDR3: CASSSGPGGLQPQHF
DNA: TGTGCCAGTAGTAGTGGCCCCGGGGGGCTGCAGCCCCAGCATTTT

V: TRBV19
D: NA
size: NA
J: TRBJ1-5
CDR3: CASSMRRGFQPQHF
DNA: TGTGCCAGTAGTATGCGGAGGGGTTTTCAGCCCCAGCATTTT

V: TRBV15
D: TRBD2
size: NA
J: TRBJ2-7
CDR3: CATSPRLAGKYEQYF
DNA: TGTGCCACCAGTCCTAGGCTAGCGGGAAAGTACGAGCAGTACTTC

V: TRBV5-1
D: TRBD1
size: NA
J: TRBJ1-5
CDR3: CASSLQGAGNQPQHF
DNA: TGCGCCAGCAGCTTGCAGGGGGCAGGCAATCAGCCCCAGCATTTT

V: TRBV9
D: NA
size: NA
J: TRBJ1-1
CDR3: CASSPSWGFYTEAFF
DNA: TGTGCCAGCAGCCCGTCGTGGGGCTTTTACACTGAAGCTTTCTTT

V: TRBV5-1
D: NA
size: NA
J: TRBJ2-1
CDR3: CASSLDGSYNEQFF
DNA: TGCGCCAGCAGCTTGGACGGATCCTACAATGAGCAGTTCTTC